What follows is one TCR beta chain and its context. Study processing details: Nucleated cell counts were estimated from reference gene primer amplification. The table came from immunoSEQ multiplex PCR; TCRdb's copy has only in-frame clones and leaves some out. Clone size and the V and J calls come from that table; the DNA yielded D and trimming. The data show about 260,000 clones, nearly 90% seen once. This record belongs to a study of blood T cell repertoires in COVID-19. At the level of the study: COVID-19 samples collected from the United States, Italy and Spain covered acute and convalescent phases.

Sample: peripheral blood. The sequence was collected from a human donor in a cohort sampled during active COVID-19.

CDR3 residues: CAWSPGTGDGYTF. In DNA form, the CDR3 reads TGTGCCTGGAGTCCGGGGACAGGGGATGGCTACACCTTC. V and J are TRBV30 and TRBJ1-2; 10 positions agree with TRBD1. The CDR3 covers 13 residues. The germline V gene encodes CDR1 GTSNPN and CDR2 SVGIG (reference sequence). V lost 2 bases, J lost 6 bases, and 3 bases stayed unmatched.